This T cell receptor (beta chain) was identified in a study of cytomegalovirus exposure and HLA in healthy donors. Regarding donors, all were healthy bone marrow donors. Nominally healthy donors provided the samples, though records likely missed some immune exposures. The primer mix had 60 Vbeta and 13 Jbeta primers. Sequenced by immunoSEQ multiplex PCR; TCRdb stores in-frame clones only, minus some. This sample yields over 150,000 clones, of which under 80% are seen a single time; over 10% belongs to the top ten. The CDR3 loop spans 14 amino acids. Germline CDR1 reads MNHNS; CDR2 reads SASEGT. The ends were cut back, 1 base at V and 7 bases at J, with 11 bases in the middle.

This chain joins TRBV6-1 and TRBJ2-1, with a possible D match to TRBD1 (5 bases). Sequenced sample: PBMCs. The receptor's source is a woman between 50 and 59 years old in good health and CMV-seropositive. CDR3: CASSEVTGSNEQFF. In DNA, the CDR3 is TGTGCCAGCAGTGAAGTCACAGGTAGTAATGAGCAGTTCTTC.